This is a list of T cell receptor beta chains from one sample in a study of cytomegalovirus exposure and HLA in healthy donors. Clones were read by immunoSEQ multiplex PCR, and TCRdb kept only the in-frame ones, dropping some. Among roughly 110,000 clones listed, roughly 80% were seen once. Source material: PBMCs. All receptors come from a man over 45 in good health and CMV-seronegative. Both conserved end residues are part of each CDR3. A D gene is named only where the DNA matches it firmly. Size values are once, few and many counts, or a class for expanded clones, and some rows have none.

V	length	J	size	D	DNA	CDR3
TRBV5-4	14	TRBJ1-1	once	.	TGTGCCAGCAGCTTGGAGTCAGGGTTCACTGAAGCTTTCTTT	CASSLESGFTEAFF
TRBV18	15	TRBJ1-1	.	.	TGTGCCAGCTCACCATTGGGGAGGATTAACACTGAAGCTTTCTTT	CASSPLGRINTEAFF
TRBV5-1	13	TRBJ1-5	.	.	TGCGCCAGCAGCTTGAACCCAGGACAGCCCCAGCATTTT	CASSLNPGQPQHF
TRBV25-1	13	TRBJ2-2	.	TRBD2	TGTGCCAGCCACGAAGCGGGGCCCGGGGAGCTGTTTTTT	CASHEAGPGELFF
TRBV5-4	16	TRBJ2-3	once	TRBD2	TGTGCCAGCAGCTTGGCGAAGCGGGGATCCGGAGATACGCAGTATTTT	CASSLAKRGSGDTQYF
TRBV5-4	17	TRBJ2-3	.	.	TGTGCCAGCAGCTCCAGGGTAGTAGCGGCTAGCACAGATACGCAGTATTTT	CASSSRVVAASTDTQYF
TRBV5-1	16	TRBJ1-4	.	.	TGCGCCAGCAGCTTGGACCCACGGGGTACGGATGAAAAACTGTTTTTT	CASSLDPRGTDEKLFF
TRBV6-1	15	TRBJ2-2	.	TRBD2	TGTGCCAGCAGTGAAACCCGACTAGCGGCCGGATGGCTGTTTTTT	CASSETRLAAGWLFF
TRBV19	13	TRBJ1-1	.	TRBD1	TGTGCCAGTAGCGGACAGGGGTCGACTGAAGCTTTCTTT	CASSGQGSTEAFF
TRBV19	13	TRBJ1-1	.	.	TGTGCCAGTTACCCCAGGGGTGGCACTGAAGCTTTCTTT	CASYPRGGTEAFF
TRBV18	13	TRBJ1-2	.	.	TGTGCCAGCTCACCTATGGCCAACTATGGCTACACCTTC	CASSPMANYGYTF
TRBV18	15	TRBJ1-1	.	TRBD1	TGTGCCAGCTCACAGGACAGGGTGGAGAACACTGAAGCTTTCTTT	CASSQDRVENTEAFF
TRBV7-2	12	TRBJ2-3	.	.	TGTGCCAGCAGACGGGGACTCAATACGCAGTATTTT	CASRRGLNTQYF
TRBV19	12	TRBJ1-1	.	.	TGTGCCAGTAGTATAGGACAGACTGAAGCTTTCTTT	CASSIGQTEAFF
TRBV5-6	16	TRBJ1-4	.	TRBD1	TGTGCCGGCAGCTCCCACCACAGGGGAGCGGAACTAAAACTGTTTTTT	CAGSSHHRGAELKLFF
TRBV27	14	TRBJ2-1	.	.	TGTGCCAGCAAAAGGACAAGTGCCTACAATGAGCAGTTCTTC	CASKRTSAYNEQFF
TRBV19	14	TRBJ2-7	.	.	TGTGCCAGTAGTATTGTGTCGTATTCCTACGAGCAGTACTTC	CASSIVSYSYEQYF
TRBV29-1	16	TRBJ1-3	.	.	TGCAGCGTGCCCAAGGGGCGACAGCGCTCTGGAAACACCATATATTTT	CSVPKGRQRSGNTIYF
TRBV7-3	16	TRBJ2-3	.	.	TGTGCCAGCAGCCTCGGTTTCGGGGGAGGCACAGATACGCAGTATTTT	CASSLGFGGGTDTQYF
TRBV4-1	13	TRBJ1-2	.	.	TGCGCCAGCAGCCACGGGGATGGCTATGGCTACACCTTC	CASSHGDGYGYTF
TRBV30	12	TRBJ1-4	.	TRBD1	TGTGCCTGGAGGAGACAGGGTTTGTTACTGTTTTTT	CAWRRQGLLLFF
TRBV19	15	TRBJ1-2	.	.	TGTGCCAGTAGTATAAACAGGGTCGTTCGGGATGGCTACACCTTC	CASSINRVVRDGYTF